The following is a TCR beta chain sequence with its context. The sample is drawn from a study of blood T cell repertoires in COVID-19. Looking at the study overall: There were acute and convalescent COVID-19 samples, and they came from the United States, Italy and Spain. Sample material is recorded as cDNA or gDNA derived from T cells, B-cell-depleted T cells, or PBMCs.

The CDR3 has 15 residues. Trimming took 3 bases from V and 0 from J, leaving 9 bases between them. CDR1 and CDR2 (germline): KGHSH, LQKENI. In the authors' methods: Reference gene primer amplification in the assay estimated nucleated cell counts. Libraries were prepared by immunoSEQ multiplex PCR; TCRdb keeps only in-frame clonotypes and omits some of them. Clone size and V and J calls were adopted from that table, with D and trimming inferred from the DNA. Here the sample spans 30,000 to 40,000 clones, about nine tenths being singletons. The source is a man between 60 and 75 years old with acute or convalescent COVID-19. Specimen: peripheral blood. V is TRBV18 and J is TRBJ2-1, with a possible D match to TRBD1 (6 bases). CDR3 protein: CASSPSTGSYNEQFF. As DNA, the CDR3 is TGTGCCAGCTCACCGTCGACAGGCTCCTACAATGAGCAGTTCTTC.